One sample yielded the 8 T cell receptor beta chains listed below, sequenced in a study of T cells after posttransplantation cyclophosphamide. The data were produced by immunoSEQ multiplex PCR, yet TCRdb's version contains in-frame clones alone and is incomplete. The sample contains 45,000 to 60,000 clones, roughly nine tenths of which appear only once. Sample: PBMCs. Source of these receptors: a woman between 50 and 59 years old in good health and a related stem cell transplant donor.

In nucleotides, the CDR3 is TGTGCCAGCAGTGCCGAGGGGGGAGGGACTGAAGCTTTCTTT. It encodes CASSAEGGGTEAFF. The chain links TRBV6-4 to TRBJ1-1, with D possibly being TRBD1 (6 bases). Trimming removed 4 bases at V and 5 bases at J, with 14 bases between. The germline V gene has CDR1 MRHNA and CDR2 SNTAGT. The CDR3 runs to 14 residues.

The rearrangement joins TRBV30 to TRBJ1-5, with TRBD1 matching 7 bases. In germline, CDR1 is GTSNPN, CDR2 SVGIG (reference sequence). After removal of 3 bases from V and 4 bases from J, the junction contained 6 bases not matched to a gene. The CDR3 has 14 amino acids. The DNA of the CDR3 is TGTGCCTGGAGCATTATGACAGGGAATCAGCCCCAGCATTTT. Translated, it gives CAWSIMTGNQPQHF. The variable domain in full, completed from reference TRBV30 and TRBJ1-5, reads SQTIHQWPATLVQPVGSPLSLECTVEGTSNPNLYWYRQAAGRGLQLLFYSVGIGQISSEVPQNLSASRPQDRQFILSSKKLLLSDSGFYLCAWSIMTGNQPQHFGDGTRLSIL.

The chain has TRBV5-1 and TRBJ1-6; 10 nucleotides line up with TRBD1. CDR3 length: 16 amino acids. Germline values: CDR1 SGHRS, CDR2 YFSETQ. V trimming: 5 bases; J trimming: 7 bases; junction bases outside the gene matches: 9. The CDR3 protein is CASRLTPGQGNSPLHF. As DNA, the CDR3 is TGCGCCAGCAGGCTTACTCCGGGACAGGGGAATTCACCCCTCCACTTT.

The chain's CDR3 is CASSLVAGSDAKNIQYF. CDR3 nucleotides: TGTGCCAGCAGCTTAGTGGCGGGTAGTGACGCCAAAAACATTCAGTACTTC. The chain combines TRBV7-9 with TRBJ2-4, with a weak D call TRBD2 (5 bases). There are 17 residues in the CDR3. The ends were cut back, 1 base at V and 1 base at J, with 14 bases in the middle. CDR1 and CDR2 from the germline V gene are SEHNR and FQNEAQ (reference sequence).

Here the CDR3 DNA reads TGCAGCGTGGAGGGCGGGGAATCCTCCTACGAGCAGTACTTC. It encodes CSVEGGESSYEQYF. The rearrangement links TRBV29-1 to TRBJ2-7, with D possibly TRBD2 on 6 matching bases. Per germline, CDR1 SQVTM and CDR2 ANQGSEA. The CDR3 totals 14 residues. Trimming stripped 6 bases from V and 0 bases from J, with 15 bases between.

V gene TRBV27 combines with J gene TRBJ2-7; the match to TRBD2 covers 9 bases. The germline gives CDR1 MNHEY, CDR2 SMNVEV (reference sequence). The CDR3 loop spans 16 amino acids. Trimming took 0 bases from V and 7 from J; bases not matched to a gene: 10. CDR3 sequence reads: CASSLSGTSSLGEQYF. Written as DNA, the CDR3 is TGTGCCAGCAGTTTATCCGGGACTAGCAGCCTTGGGGAGCAGTACTTC.

V usage is TRBV29-1 and J usage is TRBJ1-4, with D perhaps matching TRBD1 (5 bases). Germline V CDR1 and CDR2: SQVTM, ANQGSEA. Trimming took 4 bases from V and 4 from J, leaving 7 bases between them. The CDR3 length is 12 residues. The CDR3 protein is CSVGQLNEKLFF. As DNA, the CDR3 is TGCAGCGTTGGACAGCTTAATGAAAAACTGTTTTTT.

The chain links TRBV6-5 to TRBJ1-4; D is perhaps TRBD1 (6 bases). V shed 6 bases and J shed 7 bases, with 15 bases lying between them. This CDR3 is built from 14 residues. CDR1 MNHEY and CDR2 SVGAGI come from the germline V gene. The CDR3 reads CASRRGGASEKLFF. The CDR3 bases are TGTGCCAGCAGGAGGGGGGGGGCAAGTGAAAAACTGTTTTTT.